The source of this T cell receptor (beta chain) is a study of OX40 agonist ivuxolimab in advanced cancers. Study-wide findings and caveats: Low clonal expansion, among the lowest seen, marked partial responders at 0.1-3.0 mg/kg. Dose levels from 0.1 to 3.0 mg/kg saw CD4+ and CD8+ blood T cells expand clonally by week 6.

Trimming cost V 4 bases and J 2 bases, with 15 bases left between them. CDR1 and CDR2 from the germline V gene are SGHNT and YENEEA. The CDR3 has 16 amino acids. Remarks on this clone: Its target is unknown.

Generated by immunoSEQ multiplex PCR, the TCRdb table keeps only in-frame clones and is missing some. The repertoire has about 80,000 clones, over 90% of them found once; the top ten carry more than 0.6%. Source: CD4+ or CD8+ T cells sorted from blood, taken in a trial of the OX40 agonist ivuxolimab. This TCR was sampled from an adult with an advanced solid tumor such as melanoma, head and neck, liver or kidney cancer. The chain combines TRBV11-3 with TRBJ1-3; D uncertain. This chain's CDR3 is CASSSYKDGTGNTIYF. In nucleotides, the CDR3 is TGTGCCAGCAGCTCGTACAAAGACGGAACTGGAAACACCATATATTTT.